This TCR beta chain was captured by sequencing in a study of patients and donors after allogeneic stem cell transplantation. The table lists this clonotype with a few counts. V was shortened by 0 bases and J by 2 bases, with 16 bases between the two germline ends. This CDR3 contains 16 residues. CDR1 is DFQATT and CDR2 is SNEGSKA in the germline V gene (reference sequence). Via MiXCR, TCRdb re-called the RT-PCR reads, giving one row per CDR3 protein. Here the sample spans roughly 940,000 distinct CDR3 sequences, roughly 17% being singletons. The J gene is TRBJ1-2, the V gene TRBV20-1; D is ambiguous. The sample was blood, either unsorted or a sorted T cell fraction (not recorded which). The TCR sequence derives from a human donor who was either an allogeneic HSCT recipient or a stem cell or donor lymphocyte infusion donor (not recorded which). It is not recorded whose cells these are; they may come from a transplant donor. The CDR3 DNA is TGCAGTGCTAGAGATCTAAGGGTTCCGGGAAACTATGGCTACACCTTC. It encodes CSARDLRVPGNYGYTF.